This section outlines one T cell receptor (beta chain) sequence together with its context. These data come from a study of CD8 T cells in Susac syndrome. RNA in amounts of roughly 0.5 to 1 ug was reverse transcribed with random hexamers. immunoSEQ multiplex PCR amplified TCR beta CDR3 across 54 Vbeta, 13 Jbeta. TCRdb used MiXCR to reprocess the immunoSEQ multiplex PCR reads, holding one entry per CDR3 protein. This sample carries some 300,000 distinct CDR3 sequences, approximately 85% of them seen once, and the ten largest clones take 0.2% to 0.25%. This CDR3 is built from 18 residues. Germline CDR1 reads SGHDN; CDR2 reads FVKESK. V lost 3 bases, J lost 1 base, and 18 bases lay in between.

This receptor was taken from a human donor with multiple sclerosis. This chain links TRBV14 with TRBJ2-2; D uncertain. Sequenced: CD8+ T cells from PBMCs. CDR3 amino acids: CASSHGLVMGLNTGELFF. The CDR3, as DNA: TGTGCCAGCAGCCACGGGCTAGTCATGGGCTTGAACACCGGGGAGCTGTTTTTT.